The clone carrying this TCR beta chain was recorded a few times. As yet, its antigen is unknown. The sample belongs to a study of beta chain features in type 1 diabetes. Study observations and caveats: Moderate but significant shortening of TCRB CDR3s was recorded in all four CD4+ subsets from Type 1 diabetes patients.

Reverse transcribing all isolated RNA meant expressed TCRB transcripts were sequenced. Clones were sequenced by immunoSEQ multiplex PCR, and TCRdb holds only the in-frame ones, with some missing. The sample includes some 130,000 clones, approximately 10% of them seen just once. V lost 5 bases, J lost 2 bases, and 15 bases lay in between. From germline, CDR1 is SGHDN and CDR2 FVKESK. The CDR3 is made up of 15 amino acids. What was sequenced was central memory CD4+ T cells from blood. The J gene is TRBJ1-2, the V gene TRBV14, with D perhaps TRBD1 (6 bases). The receptor was isolated from a man aged 25-40 years with type 1 diabetes. The CDR3 DNA reads TGTGCCAGCAGCTACACACGTCAGGGGAACTATGGCTACACCTTC. Amino acids: CASSYTRQGNYGYTF.